The 28 T cell receptor beta chains presented below share a single source sample, sequenced in a study of blood T cell repertoires in COVID-19. Repertoires were generated with immunoSEQ multiplex PCR, while TCRdb's copy carries only in-frame clones and drops some. The sample has some 97,000 clones, 80% seen once; the top ten hold about an eighth. The sequenced material came from peripheral blood. These receptors all come from a woman between 65 and 79 years old with acute or convalescent COVID-19.

The chain employs TRBV6-5 and TRBJ2-2; D perhaps matches TRBD2 (5 bases). Germline lookup yields CDR1 MNHEY and CDR2 SVGAGI. This CDR3 spans 13 amino acids. V lost 10 bases and J 1 base, leaving 10 bases between the germline ends. The CDR3 coding sequence is TGTGCCATCACGGACTGGAACACCGGGGAGCTGTTTTTT. Protein: CAITDWNTGELFF.

The J gene is TRBJ2-5, the V gene TRBV19; D might be TRBD1 (5 bases). Germline V lookup: CDR1 LNHDA, CDR2 SQIVND (reference sequence). Trimming left V 6 bases short and J 0 bases short, with 11 bases between. The CDR3 covers 14 residues. DNA for the CDR3: TGTGCCAGTAGCAATACAGGATACCAAGAGACCCAGTACTTC. Translated: CASSNTGYQETQYF.

This sequence joins TRBV7-8 and TRBJ2-7, with D unclear. V lost 3 bases and J 3 bases, leaving 15 bases between the germline ends. The germline V gene encodes CDR1 SGHVS and CDR2 FQNEAQ. The CDR3 length is 15 residues. CDR3 protein: CASSFRLGGSYEQYF. CDR3 in DNA: TGTGCCAGCAGCTTCCGACTCGGTGGTAGCTACGAGCAGTACTTC.

The chain joins TRBV5-6 to TRBJ1-5; 7 nucleotides match TRBD1. This CDR3 region has 15 residues. Germline V gives CDR1 SGHDT, CDR2 YYEEEE. V shed 4 bases, J shed 7 bases, and the junction held 11 bases outside the gene matches. The CDR3 nucleotides are TGTGCCAGCAGCCCCTCAACAGGGGTCAGGCAGCCCCAGCATTTT. The encoded protein is CASSPSTGVRQPQHF. The complete variable domain, with remaining parts taken from reference TRBV5-6 and TRBJ1-5, reads DAGVTQSPTHLIKTRGQQVTLRCSPKSGHDTVSWYQQALGQGPQFIFQYYEEEERQRGNFPDRFSGHQFPNYSSELNVNALLLGDSALYLCASSPSTGVRQPQHFGDGTRLSIL.

This clone appeared a single time. The rearrangement uses TRBV6-4 and TRBJ2-3; a weak D match, TRBD1 (6 bases). Germline CDR1 reads MRHNA; CDR2 reads SNTAGT. V was shortened by 6 bases and J by 3 bases, with 16 bases between the two germline ends. CDR3 length equals 15 residues. CDR3 region: CASRATGFETDTQYF. The CDR3, as DNA: TGTGCCAGCAGGGCCACAGGGTTTGAAACAGATACGCAGTATTTT.

The genes are TRBV27 and TRBJ1-5, with D possibly being TRBD1 (6 bases). From germline, CDR1 is MNHEY and CDR2 SMNVEV (reference sequence). The length of the CDR3 is 17 residues. The V end was cut by 1 base, the J end by 4 bases, with 17 bases between. CDR3 coding DNA: TGTGCCAGCAGTTTATGGGGGCGACCTCCTGGGAATCAGCCCCAGCATTTT. This gives the protein CASSLWGRPPGNQPQHF.

This clone was seen ten or more times. The CDR3 sequence: CASSLAFGDYGYTF. The DNA for the CDR3 is TGCGCCAGCAGCTTGGCCTTCGGGGACTATGGCTACACCTTC. The genes are TRBV5-1 and TRBJ1-2, with D unclear. The CDR3 is 14 residues long. Germline V lookup: CDR1 SGHRS, CDR2 YFSETQ. Trimming removed 0 bases from V and 3 bases from J, with 9 bases in between. The full variable domain, rest sourced from reference TRBV5-1 and TRBJ1-2, is KAGVTQTPRYLIKTRGQQVTLSCSPISGHRSVSWYQQTPGQGLQFLFEYFSETQRNKGNFPGRFSGRQFSNSRSEMNVSTLELGDSALYLCASSLAFGDYGYTFGSGTRLTVV.

The J gene is TRBJ2-7, the V gene TRBV19, with TRBD1 matching over 9 bases. The CDR3 loop spans 14 amino acids. J was trimmed by 7 bases and V by 5 bases; bases with no gene match: 9. The germline gives CDR1 LNHDA, CDR2 SQIVND (reference sequence). CDR3 coding DNA: TGTGCCAGTAGTGTGGCGGGACAGGGAGGTGAGCAGTACGTC. As protein: CASSVAGQGGEQYV.

V and J are TRBV5-4 and TRBJ2-7; 11 positions match TRBD1. This CDR3 spans 15 amino acids. V was clipped by 3 bases and J by 7 bases; unmatched bases: 9. Per the germline V gene, CDR1 is SGHNT and CDR2 is YYREEE (reference sequence). CDR3 DNA sequence: TGTGCCAGCAGCTCGATAGGACAGGGGGCAGGAGAGCAGTACGTC. It codes for CASSSIGQGAGEQYV.

The genes are TRBV10-2 and TRBJ1-2; D might be TRBD1 (6 bases). Germline V gene sequence: CDR1 WSHSY, CDR2 SAAADI. The CDR3 totals 14 residues. V was pared by 6 bases and J by 6 bases, with 17 bases between. The CDR3: CASSTMGQMNGYTF. DNA of the CDR3: TGCGCCAGCAGCACGATGGGACAAATGAATGGCTACACCTTC.

The chain couples TRBV5-1 to TRBJ1-1; D is possibly TRBD1 (5 bases). CDR1 is SGHRS, CDR2 YFSETQ, per germline. The CDR3 spans 13 residues. Trimming stripped 3 bases from V and 5 bases from J, with 11 bases between. The DNA for the CDR3 is TGCGCCAGCAGCTCTTCAGGGAAGACTGAAGCTTTCTTT. Amino acid sequence: CASSSSGKTEAFF.

This chain joins TRBV21-1 and TRBJ1-5; no check of the table's D call, TRBD1, against the DNA was made. TRBV21-1 is designated a pseudogene. The CDR3 totals 14 residues. The DNA for the CDR3 is TGTGCCAGCAGCAAAGACAGTATAGATCAGCCCCAGCATTTT. Protein sequence: CASSKDSIDQPQHF.

This clone was detected many times. CDR3 sequence reads: CASSWAGNEQFF. The CDR3 coding sequence is TGTGCCAGCAGTTGGGCGGGCAATGAGCAGTTCTTC. The chain has TRBV6-2 or TRBV6-3 and TRBJ2-1, with D possibly being TRBD2 (5 bases). V lost 4 bases to trimming and J lost 6 bases, with 7 bases between them. The CDR3 has 12 amino acids. Germline V gives CDR1 MNHEY, CDR2 SVGEGT.

As concerns this clone: Other DNA sequences of this sample code for an identical CDR3. The rearrangement joins TRBV5-1 to TRBJ1-2, with D possibly being TRBD1 (5 bases). Germline V gene lookup returns CDR1 SGHRS and CDR2 YFSETQ. Trimming removed 0 bases at V and 6 bases at J, with 9 bases between. The CDR3 spans 13 residues. The CDR3: CASSLGRGDGYTF. In DNA, the CDR3 is TGCGCCAGCAGCTTGGGTCGGGGGGATGGCTACACCTTC.

The chain couples TRBV11-3 to TRBJ2-7; 10 bases agree with TRBD1. Trimming took 5 bases from V and 3 from J; bases not matched to a gene: 7. Germline CDR1 and CDR2: SGHNT and YENEEA. The CDR3 spans 15 residues. CDR3 amino acids: CASSRRGTGDYEQYF. The CDR3 region has the DNA TGTGCCAGCAGCCGAAGGGGGACAGGGGACTACGAGCAGTACTTC.

This clone was found a few times. V is TRBV6-5 and J is TRBJ1-2; D unclear. The V end was cut by 6 bases, the J end by 2 bases, with 10 bases between. The CDR3 consists of 13 residues. CDR1 is MNHEY, CDR2 SVGAGI, per germline. The CDR3 is CASRSQINYGYTF. In DNA, the CDR3 is TGTGCCAGCAGGTCCCAGATAAACTATGGCTACACCTTC.

This clone has a handful of counts. CDR3 nucleotides: TGTGCCAGCAGCTCGACAGGGAGCTCTGGAAACACCATATATTTT. Residues: CASSSTGSSGNTIYF. This chain links TRBV2 with TRBJ1-3; 7 bases fit TRBD1. CDR1 is SNHLY and CDR2 is FYNNEI in the germline V gene. The CDR3 has 15 amino acids. V lost 6 bases to trimming and J lost 0 bases; unmatched junction nucleotides: 5.

The rearrangement links TRBV6-6 to TRBJ2-2; weak D call: TRBD2 (8 bases). In germline, CDR1 is MNHNY, CDR2 SVGAGI (reference sequence). The CDR3 runs to 16 residues. Deletions cut 5 bases from V and 4 bases from J, with 17 bases between. The CDR3 sequence: CASSPREGARTGELFF. The CDR3, as DNA: TGTGCCAGCAGTCCCCGGGAGGGGGCCCGCACCGGGGAGCTGTTTTTT.

The gene calls are TRBV6-5 and TRBJ1-3; 9 bases line up with TRBD1. Trimming removed 6 bases from V and 2 bases from J; junction bases left unmatched: 5. There are 15 residues in the CDR3. Germline V lookup: CDR1 MNHEY, CDR2 SVGAGI. CDR3 nucleotide sequence: TGTGCCAGCAGCCAGACAGGGGGAGCTGGAAACACCATATATTTT. Amino acids: CASSQTGGAGNTIYF.

The V call is TRBV2, the J call TRBJ1-2; a weak D match, TRBD1 (6 bases). Germline assignment: CDR1 SNHLY and CDR2 FYNNEI. The CDR3 length is 15 residues. The V end lost 0 bases, the J end lost 6 bases, and 14 bases lay between the germline ends. CDR3 sequence: CASSEALRGGHGYTF. The CDR3 DNA reads TGTGCCAGCAGTGAAGCGCTAAGGGGGGGCCATGGCTACACCTTC.

The V gene is TRBV30, the J gene TRBJ1-1, with D possibly TRBD1 on 5 matching bases. This CDR3 is built from 13 residues. Per the germline V gene, CDR1 is GTSNPN and CDR2 is SVGIG (reference sequence). Trimming pared 3 bases from V and 2 bases from J, leaving 10 bases between. In nucleotides, the CDR3 is TGTGCCTGGAGGAGGACACTTAACACTGAAGCTTTCTTT. Its translation: CAWRRTLNTEAFF.

The rearrangement joins TRBV29-1 to TRBJ2-1; 8 nucleotides line up with TRBD1. Germline V gives CDR1 SQVTM, CDR2 ANQGSEA. J was trimmed by 9 bases and V by 7 bases; bases with no gene match: 5. The CDR3 sequence is 11 residues long. Here the CDR3 reads CSAADRGEQFF. The CDR3 DNA reads as TGCAGCGCCGCCGACAGGGGTGAGCAGTTCTTC.

The chain couples TRBV10-3 to TRBJ2-1, with D maybe TRBD2 (5 bases). V was pared by 3 bases and J by 8 bases, with 14 bases between. This CDR3 contains 14 residues. The germline CDR1 and CDR2 sequences are ENHRY and SYGVKD. CDR3 loop: CAISERAGIHEQFF. CDR3 nucleotides: TGTGCCATCAGTGAAAGGGCCGGGATTCATGAGCAGTTCTTC.

The J gene is TRBJ1-5, the V gene TRBV3-1 (or the pseudogene TRBV3-2); 9 bases match TRBD1. The V segment lost 4 bases and the J segment 6 bases; nucleotides outside the gene matches: 7. Germline CDR1 is LGHDT and CDR2 is YNNKEL (reference sequence). CDR3 length: 15 residues. CDR3 DNA sequence: TGTGCCAGCAGCCGGGACGGGACAGGGAGTCAGCCCCAGCATTTT. Protein: CASSRDGTGSQPQHF.

This clone was picked up a small number of times. The chain has TRBV27 and TRBJ1-1, with 7 bases aligning to TRBD1. The junction had 9 bases not matched to a gene; V was cut back by 0 bases and J by 5 bases. CDR1 MNHEY and CDR2 SMNVEV come from the germline V gene (reference sequence). The CDR3 has 16 amino acids. The CDR3: CASSLSRQGRATEAFF. The CDR3 DNA is TGTGCCAGCAGTTTATCGAGACAGGGAAGAGCAACTGAAGCTTTCTTT.

The chain uses TRBV4-1 and TRBJ1-4; D not certain. Trimming took off 2 bases at V and 7 bases at J, with 5 bases between the two ends. Germline CDR1 reads MGHRA; CDR2 reads YSYEKL. The CDR3 length is 12 residues. This CDR3 is CASSQTGEKLFF. The DNA for the CDR3 is TGCGCCAGCAGCCAAACGGGTGAAAAACTGTTTTTT.

The chain carries TRBV9 and TRBJ1-2; TRBD1 agrees at 10 bases. V trimming: 2 bases; J trimming: 8 bases; junction bases outside the gene matches: 9. Germline V gene data show CDR1 as SGDLS and CDR2 as YYNGEE. CDR3 size: 15 residues. The CDR3 sequence: CASSVTGTGAQGYTF. The CDR3 nucleotides read TGTGCCAGCAGCGTCACCGGGACAGGGGCGCAGGGCTACACCTTC.

This sequence joins TRBV10-3 and TRBJ1-3, with D unresolved. V was shortened by 8 bases and J by 4 bases, with 9 bases between the two germline ends. Looked up from germline, CDR1 is ENHRY and CDR2 is SYGVKD. The length of the CDR3 is 12 residues. In DNA, the CDR3 is TGTGCCATCGGGAGAGGGGGAAACACCATATATTTT. Its protein is CAIGRGGNTIYF.